The table lists the clone carrying this T cell receptor (beta chain) with a few counts. Its antigen is unknown. Lactation, pregnancy, other autoimmune disease or uncontrolled infection excluded patients. For the diagnoses, clinical symptoms, serum thyroxine and TRAb, thyroid ultrasound and orbital computed tomography were used. The V and J ends lost 8 bases and 1 base respectively, with 14 bases between them. The CDR3 has 14 amino acids. CDR1 is MDHEN and CDR2 is SYDVKM in the germline V gene. What was amplified from RNA transcripts were TCR beta CDR3 regions. Carried out on the TCR CDR3, a first-round RT-PCR used the HTBI primer set. TCRdb fed the multiplex PCR reads into MiXCR, producing one record per CDR3 protein. The sample holds just under 750,000 distinct CDR3 sequences; under 45% are singletons and the top ten take 30% to 40%. The sample comes from a study of T cells in Graves' hyperthyroidism and ophthalmopathy. Study summary: Peripheral blood was obtained at initial diagnosis, preceding any treatment.

Study-level points and caveats: Peripheral blood also featured most of the thyroid clonotypes expanded above 0.001.

This receptor was identified in a woman in her forties with Graves' hyperthyroidism. Specimen: blood. The chain combines TRBV28 with TRBJ1-1; TRBD1 is a possible D gene (6 bases). CDR3 in amino acids: CASSTGGRNTEAFF. The CDR3 region has the DNA TGTGCCAGCTCGACTGGGGGGCGGAACACTGAAGCTTTCTTT. Combining the CDR3 with reference TRBV28 and TRBJ1-1 gives the whole variable domain DVKVTQSSRYLVKRTGEKVFLECVQDMDHENMFWYRQDPGLGLRLIYFSYDVKMKEKGDIPEGYSVSREKKERFSLILESASTNQTSMYLCASSTGGRNTEAFFGQGTRLTVV.